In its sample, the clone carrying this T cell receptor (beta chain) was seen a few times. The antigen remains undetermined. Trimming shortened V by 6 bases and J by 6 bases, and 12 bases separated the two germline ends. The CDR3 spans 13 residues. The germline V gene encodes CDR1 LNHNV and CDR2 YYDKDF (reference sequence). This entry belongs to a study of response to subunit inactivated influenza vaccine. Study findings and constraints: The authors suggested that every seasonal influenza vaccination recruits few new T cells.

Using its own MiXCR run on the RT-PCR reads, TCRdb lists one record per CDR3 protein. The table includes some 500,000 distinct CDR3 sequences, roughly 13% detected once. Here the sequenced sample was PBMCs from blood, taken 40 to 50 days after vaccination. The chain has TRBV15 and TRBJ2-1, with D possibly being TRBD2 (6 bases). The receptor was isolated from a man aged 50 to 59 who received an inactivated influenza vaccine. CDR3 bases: TGTGCCACCAGTCGTAGGGAGGTCAATGAGCAGTTCTTC. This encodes CATSRREVNEQFF.